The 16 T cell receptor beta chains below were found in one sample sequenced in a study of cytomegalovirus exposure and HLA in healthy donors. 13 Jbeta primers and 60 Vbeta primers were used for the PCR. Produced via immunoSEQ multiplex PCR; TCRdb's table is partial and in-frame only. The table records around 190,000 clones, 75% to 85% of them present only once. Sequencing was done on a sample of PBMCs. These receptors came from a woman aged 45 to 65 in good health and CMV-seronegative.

Here the CDR3 DNA reads TGTGCCAGCAGTGAAAGTCGCGCTAGCGGTGGGAGCACAGATACGCAGTATTTT. As protein: CASSESRASGGSTDTQYF. The V gene is TRBV2, the J gene TRBJ2-3; 7 nucleotides align to TRBD2. Germline values: CDR1 SNHLY, CDR2 FYNNEI. The CDR3 totals 18 residues. Trimming at V came to 2 bases and at J to 0 bases, leaving 11 bases not matched to a gene.

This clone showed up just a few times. DNA for the CDR3: TGTGCCAGCAGCTTAGGGGGCTCGACTGAAGCTTTCTTT. This translates into CASSLGGSTEAFF. The chain joins TRBV7-9 to TRBJ1-1, with a possible D match to TRBD1 (5 bases). The CDR3 runs 13 residues. Germline CDR1 is SEHNR and CDR2 is FQNEAQ (reference sequence). The V end lost 1 base, the J end lost 5 bases, and 8 bases lay between the germline ends.

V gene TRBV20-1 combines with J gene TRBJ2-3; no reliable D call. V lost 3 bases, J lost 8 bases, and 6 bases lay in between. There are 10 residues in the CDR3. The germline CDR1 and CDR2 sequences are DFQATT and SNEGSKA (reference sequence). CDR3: CSASNRTQYF. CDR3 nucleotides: TGCAGTGCTAGTAATCGTACGCAGTATTTT.

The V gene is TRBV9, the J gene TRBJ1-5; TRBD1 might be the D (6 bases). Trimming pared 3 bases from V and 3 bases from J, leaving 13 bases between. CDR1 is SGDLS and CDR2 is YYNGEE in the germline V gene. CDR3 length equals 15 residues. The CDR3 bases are TGTGCCAGCAGCGAACAGGGTGGCAACAATCAGCCCCAGCATTTT. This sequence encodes CASSEQGGNNQPQHF. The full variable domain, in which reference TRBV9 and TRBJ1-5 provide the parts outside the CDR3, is DSGVTQTPKHLITATGQRVTLRCSPRSGDLSVYWYQQSLDQGLQFLIQYYNGEERAKGNILERFSAQQFPDLHSELNLSSLELGDSALYFCASSEQGGNNQPQHFGDGTRLSIL.

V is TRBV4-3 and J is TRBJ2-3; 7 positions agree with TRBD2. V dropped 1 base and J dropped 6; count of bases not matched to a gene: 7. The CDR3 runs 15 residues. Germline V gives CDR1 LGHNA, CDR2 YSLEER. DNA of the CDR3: TGCGCCAGCAGCCAAGGGGGGGGAAAGATGGATACGCAGTATTTT. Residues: CASSQGGGKMDTQYF.

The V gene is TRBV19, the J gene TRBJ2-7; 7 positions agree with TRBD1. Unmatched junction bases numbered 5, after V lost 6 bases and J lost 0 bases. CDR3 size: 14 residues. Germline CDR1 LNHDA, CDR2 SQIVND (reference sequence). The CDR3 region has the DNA TGTGCCAGTAGGGACGACAGGGCCTCCTACGAGCAGTACTTC. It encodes CASRDDRASYEQYF. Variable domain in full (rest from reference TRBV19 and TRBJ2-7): DGGITQSPKYLFRKEGQNVTLSCEQNLNHDAMYWYRQDPGQGLRLIYYSQIVNDFQKGDIAEGYSVSREKKESFPLTVTSAQKNPTAFYLCASRDDRASYEQYFGPGTRLTVT.

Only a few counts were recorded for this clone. The DNA for the CDR3 is TGTGCCAGCAGTCCTATGGACAGGCTTAATGAAAAACTGTTTTTT. Translation gives CASSPMDRLNEKLFF. The V call is TRBV5-4, the J call TRBJ1-4; 7 positions match TRBD1. This CDR3 spans 15 amino acids. The V and J ends lost 5 bases and 4 bases, in that order; junction bases with no gene match: 8. Germline V gives CDR1 SGHNT, CDR2 YYREEE (reference sequence).

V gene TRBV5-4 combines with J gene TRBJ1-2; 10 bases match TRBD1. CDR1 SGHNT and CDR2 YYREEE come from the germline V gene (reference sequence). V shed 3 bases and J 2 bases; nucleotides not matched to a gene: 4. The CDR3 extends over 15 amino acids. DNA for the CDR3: TGTGCCAGCAGCTACCCGGACAGGGGGAACTATGGCTACACCTTC. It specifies CASSYPDRGNYGYTF.

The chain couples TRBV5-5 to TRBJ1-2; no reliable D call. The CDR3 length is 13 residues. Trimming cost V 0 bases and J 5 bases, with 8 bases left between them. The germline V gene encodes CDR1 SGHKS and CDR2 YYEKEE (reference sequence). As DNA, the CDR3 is TGTGCCAGCAGCTTGGACAGCCCGTATGGCTACACCTTC. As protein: CASSLDSPYGYTF.

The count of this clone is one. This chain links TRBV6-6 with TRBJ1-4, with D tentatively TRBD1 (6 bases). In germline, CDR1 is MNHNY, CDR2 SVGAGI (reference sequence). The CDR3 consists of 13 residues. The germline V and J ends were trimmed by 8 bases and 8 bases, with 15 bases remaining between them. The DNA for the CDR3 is TGTGCCAGCGTCGGGGGGCTTTGGGAAAAACTGTTTTTT. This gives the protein CASVGGLWEKLFF.

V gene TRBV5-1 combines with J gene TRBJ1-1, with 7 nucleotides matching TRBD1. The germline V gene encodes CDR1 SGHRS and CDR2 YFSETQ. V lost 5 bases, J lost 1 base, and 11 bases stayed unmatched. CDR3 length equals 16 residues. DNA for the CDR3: TGCGCCAGCAGAAGACAGGGACAGACAGCGAACACTGAAGCTTTCTTT. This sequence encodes CASRRQGQTANTEAFF.

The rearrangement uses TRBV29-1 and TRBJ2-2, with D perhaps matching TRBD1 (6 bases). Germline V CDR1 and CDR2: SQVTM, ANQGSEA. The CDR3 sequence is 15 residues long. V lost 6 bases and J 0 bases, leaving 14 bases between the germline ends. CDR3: CSVKGGSTNTGELFF. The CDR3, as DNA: TGCAGCGTAAAAGGGGGATCGACGAACACCGGGGAGCTGTTTTTT.

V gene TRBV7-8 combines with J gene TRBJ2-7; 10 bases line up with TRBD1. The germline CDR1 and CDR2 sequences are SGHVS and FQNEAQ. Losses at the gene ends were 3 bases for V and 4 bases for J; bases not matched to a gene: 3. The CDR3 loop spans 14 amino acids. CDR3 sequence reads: CASSLDRGLYEQYF. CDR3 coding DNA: TGTGCCAGCAGCTTGGACAGGGGGTTATACGAGCAGTACTTC.

For the CDR3, the DNA is TGTGCCAGTAGTATCTCCCATGGCCAGGGGGGTGAAAAACTGTTTTTT. This sequence encodes CASSISHGQGGEKLFF. The J gene is TRBJ1-4, the V gene TRBV19; 7 bases are a match to TRBD1. This CDR3 contains 16 residues. The V and J ends lost 3 bases and 7 bases, in that order; junction bases with no gene match: 11. CDR1 is LNHDA, CDR2 SQIVND, per germline (reference sequence).

This CDR3 reads CASSYGRENTEAFF. The CDR3 region has the DNA TGCGCCAGCAGCTACGGACGGGAGAACACTGAAGCTTTCTTT. This sequence joins TRBV5-1 and TRBJ1-1; D is undetermined. Germline V lookup: CDR1 SGHRS, CDR2 YFSETQ. The CDR3 consists of 14 residues. V lost 3 bases, J lost 1 base, and 10 bases lay in between.

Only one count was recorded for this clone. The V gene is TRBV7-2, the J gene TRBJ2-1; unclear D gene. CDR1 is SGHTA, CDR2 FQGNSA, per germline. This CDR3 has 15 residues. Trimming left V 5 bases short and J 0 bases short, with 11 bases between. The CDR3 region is CASSPDKSSYNEQFF. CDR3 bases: TGTGCCAGCAGCCCCGACAAGAGCTCCTACAATGAGCAGTTCTTC. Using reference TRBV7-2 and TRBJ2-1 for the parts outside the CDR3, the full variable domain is GAGVSQSPSNKVTEKGKDVELRCDPISGHTALYWYRQSLGQGLEFLIYFQGNSAPDKSGLPSDRFSAERTGGSVSTLTIQRTQQEDSAVYLCASSPDKSSYNEQFFGPGTRLTVL.